Sequencing of this TCR beta chain was carried out in a study of blood T cell repertoires in COVID-19. Across the study: COVID-19 samples collected from the United States, Italy and Spain covered acute and convalescent phases. T cells, B-cell-depleted T cells, or PBMCs supplied cDNA or gDNA.

Study processing details: Amplification from reference gene primers served as the basis for estimated nucleated cell counts. Assay: immunoSEQ multiplex PCR; the TCRdb copy retains only in-frame clones and omits some. V, J and clone size reflect that table, while D and trimming were determined from the DNA. The data contain fewer than 200,000 clones, under 85% of them singletons. CDR1 is MNHEY and CDR2 is SMNVEV in the germline V gene (reference sequence). Trimming cost V 3 bases and J 0 bases; bases outside gene matches: 5. This CDR3 is built from 17 residues. The source of this sequence is a man between 60 and 75 years old who had recovered from COVID-19. This chain links TRBV27 with TRBJ2-6; 7 positions agree with TRBD2. Sequences were obtained from peripheral blood. CDR3 DNA sequence: TGTGCCAGCAGTTTTAGCGGGCTAAGCTCTGGGGCCAACGTCCTGACTTTC. Encoded protein: CASSFSGLSSGANVLTF.